These T cell receptor beta chains were read from a single sample in a study of shared clonotypes between healthy human individuals. Sequencing was performed with immunoSEQ multiplex PCR; in TCRdb, only in-frame clones are kept and a portion is missing. This sample yields around 2,100,000 clones, of which about 95% are seen a single time; roughly 1% belongs to the top ten. Sample: naive CD8+ T cells sorted from blood. Every receptor here comes from a man younger than 35 in good health. CDR3s include the opening cysteine and the closing phenylalanine or tryptophan. The D gene is left open where the match is weak. Clone size is given for some rows only: seen once, a few or many times, or a class if the clone is expanded.

j_call: TRBJ2-7; d_call: .; clone_size: once; v_call: TRBV25-1; cdr3_nt: TGTGCCAGCTCCTATGGGGGGTTTAACTACGAGCAGTACTTC; cdr3_aa: CASSYGGFNYEQYF
j_call: TRBJ2-2; d_call: .; clone_size: .; v_call: TRBV28; cdr3_nt: TGTGCCAGCAGTCACCGTAACATTGCCGGGGAGCTGTTTTTT; cdr3_aa: CASSHRNIAGELFF
j_call: TRBJ1-1; d_call: .; clone_size: .; v_call: TRBV9; cdr3_nt: TGTGCCAGCAGCGCACTGGGACGCCCGAACACTGAAGCTTTCTTT; cdr3_aa: CASSALGRPNTEAFF
j_call: TRBJ2-7; d_call: .; clone_size: few; v_call: TRBV9; cdr3_nt: TGTGCCAGCAGCGTAGAGGACTACTCCTACGAGCAGTACTTC; cdr3_aa: CASSVEDYSYEQYF
j_call: TRBJ2-5; d_call: .; clone_size: .; v_call: TRBV27; cdr3_nt: TGTGCCAGCAGGGGGTTGGGGGGCGGCCCCGGGGAGACCCAGTACTTC; cdr3_aa: CASRGLGGGPGETQYF
j_call: TRBJ2-7; d_call: .; clone_size: .; v_call: TRBV4-2; cdr3_nt: TGTGCCAGCAGCCAAAATTCGGAGGGTTTCTCCTACGAGCAGTACTTC; cdr3_aa: CASSQNSEGFSYEQYF
j_call: TRBJ2-1; d_call: .; clone_size: .; v_call: TRBV7-9; cdr3_nt: TGTGCCAGCAGTAGGAACAATGAGCAGTTCTTC; cdr3_aa: CASSRNNEQFF
j_call: TRBJ2-7; d_call: .; clone_size: .; v_call: TRBV25-1; cdr3_nt: TGTGCCAGCAGTGAATATACCGGCTACGAGCAGTACTTC; cdr3_aa: CASSEYTGYEQYF
j_call: TRBJ2-7; d_call: .; clone_size: once; v_call: TRBV28; cdr3_nt: TGTGCCAGCGGTCCGGGGCCCTCCTACGAGCAGTACTTC; cdr3_aa: CASGPGPSYEQYF
j_call: TRBJ2-1; d_call: .; clone_size: .; v_call: TRBV10-3; cdr3_nt: TGTGCCATCAGTGAGTCGACCAGCGGGCACTACAATGAGCAGTTCTTC; cdr3_aa: CAISESTSGHYNEQFF
j_call: TRBJ2-7; d_call: .; clone_size: .; v_call: TRBV6-1; cdr3_nt: TGTGCCAGCCGTGATCTACGTTTCCTCTACGAGCAGTACTTC; cdr3_aa: CASRDLRFLYEQYF
j_call: TRBJ2-3; d_call: .; clone_size: once; v_call: TRBV5-6; cdr3_nt: TGTGCCAGCAGCTTGGCCCCGGGTGGGACGGCAGATACGCAGTATTTT; cdr3_aa: CASSLAPGGTADTQYF
j_call: TRBJ2-7; d_call: .; clone_size: .; v_call: TRBV6-5; cdr3_nt: TGTGCCAGCAGTTATTTCGGCGGGACCTCTTACGAGCAGTACTTC; cdr3_aa: CASSYFGGTSYEQYF
j_call: TRBJ2-7; d_call: .; clone_size: .; v_call: TRBV7-9; cdr3_nt: TGTGCCAGCAGCTTGAGCGGGTGGGGCTACGAGCAGTACTTC; cdr3_aa: CASSLSGWGYEQYF
j_call: TRBJ2-5; d_call: .; clone_size: .; v_call: TRBV27; cdr3_nt: TGTGCCAGCAGTTTGTCGAGACATCCAGAGACCCAGTACTTC; cdr3_aa: CASSLSRHPETQYF
j_call: TRBJ2-3; d_call: .; clone_size: .; v_call: TRBV2; cdr3_nt: TGTGCTATACTAGCTGTAGCAGATACGCAGTATTTT; cdr3_aa: CAILAVADTQYF
j_call: TRBJ1-5; d_call: .; clone_size: few; v_call: TRBV21-1; cdr3_nt: TGTGCCAGCATCGACGGGGGTTTCGGCAATCAGCCCCAGCATTTT; cdr3_aa: CASIDGGFGNQPQHF
j_call: TRBJ2-7; d_call: .; clone_size: .; v_call: TRBV28; cdr3_nt: TGTGCCAGTGAAAATAGGGCAGGCGACATGTACTACGAGCAGTACTTC; cdr3_aa: CASENRAGDMYYEQYF
j_call: TRBJ1-1; d_call: .; clone_size: .; v_call: TRBV5-1; cdr3_nt: TGCGCCAGCAGCTTGAATGGGGGGAACACTGAAGCTTTCTTT; cdr3_aa: CASSLNGGNTEAFF
j_call: TRBJ2-1; d_call: TRBD2; clone_size: .; v_call: TRBV28; cdr3_nt: TGTGCCAGCGAAACCCCGACTAGCGGGGGGGCGGGTGAGCAGTTCTTC; cdr3_aa: CASETPTSGGAGEQFF
j_call: TRBJ2-7; d_call: .; clone_size: once; v_call: TRBV19; cdr3_nt: TGTGCCAGTAGTGAAGGGTCAGGGAGGTACGAGCAGTACTTC; cdr3_aa: CASSEGSGRYEQYF
j_call: TRBJ2-7; d_call: TRBD1; clone_size: .; v_call: TRBV27; cdr3_nt: TGTGCCAGCAGTTTGGTGGGGGACAGCTACGAGCAGTACTTC; cdr3_aa: CASSLVGDSYEQYF
j_call: TRBJ1-1; d_call: .; clone_size: .; v_call: TRBV10-2; cdr3_nt: TGCGCCAGCATCCTTAGTTGGGACACTGAAGCTTTCTTT; cdr3_aa: CASILSWDTEAFF
j_call: TRBJ2-7; d_call: .; clone_size: .; v_call: TRBV27; cdr3_nt: TGTGCCAGCAGAGGGGGACGGGAAATGGGCGAGCAGTACTTC; cdr3_aa: CASRGGREMGEQYF
j_call: TRBJ1-5; d_call: .; clone_size: .; v_call: TRBV19; cdr3_nt: TGTGCCAGTAGTATCGGGGTCTATAGCAATCAGCCCCAGCATTTT; cdr3_aa: CASSIGVYSNQPQHF
j_call: TRBJ2-7; d_call: TRBD2; clone_size: .; v_call: TRBV5-1; cdr3_nt: TGCGCCAGCAGCTTGGTACAGCGGGGTTACTCCTACGAGCAGTACTTC; cdr3_aa: CASSLVQRGYSYEQYF